The clone carrying this T cell receptor beta chain turned up a few times. The antigen remains undetermined. The data originate from a study of vaccination and CD4 T cells after COVID-19. Whole-study context: Collection of post-COVID samples occurred a median approximately 97 days after diagnosis, spanning a range of 35 to 161. The authors used overlapping spike peptides from SARS-CoV-2, HCoV-NL63, HCoV-OC43 and HCoV-229E to stimulate cells.

Findings of the study overall: Median numbers of SARS-CoV-2-reactive clonotypes increased from 21 to 38 (not a significant change). Spike mono-reactivity marked 304 of 307 vaccine-specific clones in convalescent patients.

Cultured CD4+ T cell DNA was sequenced using the Oncomine TCR Beta short-read assay. Using its own MiXCR run on the PCR reads, TCRdb lists one record per CDR3 protein. The sample contains more than 9,500 distinct CDR3 sequences, around 45% of which appear only once. Treatment specified: approximately nine-day PBMC culture with coronavirus spike peptide pools or control peptides (ViraFEST assay). The specimen was cultured CD4+ T cells from blood, collected after SARS-CoV-2 vaccination. The sequence was obtained from a human donor with COVID-19.

The CDR3 nucleotides read TGCGCCAGCAGCTCCCAGGGACGGCAGGGGGAAGCTTTCTTT. Translation: CASSSQGRQGEAFF. This sequence joins TRBV5-1 and TRBJ1-1; D is possibly TRBD1 (6 bases). V lost 3 bases to trimming and J lost 8 bases, with 17 bases between them. Germline CDR1 reads SGHRS; CDR2 reads YFSETQ. The CDR3 is 14 residues long.